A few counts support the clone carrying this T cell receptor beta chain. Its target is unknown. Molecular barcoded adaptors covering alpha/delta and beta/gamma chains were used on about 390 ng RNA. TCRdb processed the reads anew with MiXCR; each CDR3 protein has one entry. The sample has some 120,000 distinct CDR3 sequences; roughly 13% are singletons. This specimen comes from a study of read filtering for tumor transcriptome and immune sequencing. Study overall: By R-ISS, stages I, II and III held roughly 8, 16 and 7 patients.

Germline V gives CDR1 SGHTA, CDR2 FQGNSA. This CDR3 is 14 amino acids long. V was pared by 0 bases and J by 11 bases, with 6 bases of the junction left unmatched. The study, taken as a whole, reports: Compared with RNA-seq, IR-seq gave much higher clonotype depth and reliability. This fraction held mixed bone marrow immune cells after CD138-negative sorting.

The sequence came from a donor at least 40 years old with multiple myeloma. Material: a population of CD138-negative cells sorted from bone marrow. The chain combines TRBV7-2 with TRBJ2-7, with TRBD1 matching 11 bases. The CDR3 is CASSLARTGGQEYF. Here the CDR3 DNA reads TGTGCCAGCAGCTTAGCCCGGACAGGGGGCCAAGAGTACTTC. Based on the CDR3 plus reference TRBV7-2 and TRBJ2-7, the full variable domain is GAGVSQSPSNKVTEKGKDVELRCDPISGHTALYWYRQSLGQGLEFLIYFQGNSAPDKSGLPSDRFSAERTGGSVSTLTIQRTQQEDSAVYLCASSLARTGGQEYFGPGTRLTVT.